Below are 14 T cell receptor beta chains sequenced from a single sample in a study of molecular identifiers for immune sequencing clone quantification. Each CDR3 protein is one row after TCRdb ran MiXCR on the PCR reads. The data show nearly 650,000 distinct CDR3 sequences, about 25% seen once. What was sequenced was naive CD8+ T cells from blood, with Jurkat cell RNA spiked in. The subset was: FACS-sorted CD8+CD4-CCR7+CD45RA+ naive T cells. These receptors were obtained from a human donor in good health. Some libraries in this study had Jurkat cell RNA spiked in.

This clonotype was seen a few times. The rearrangement joins TRBV7-6 to TRBJ2-3; TRBD1 aligns across 9 bases. The CDR3 is 15 residues long. Trimming removed 5 bases from V and 4 bases from J; junction bases left unmatched: 7. Germline V gene data show CDR1 as SGHVS and CDR2 as FNYEAQ. The CDR3 coding sequence is TGTGCCAGCAGCCAAACAGGGGGCCGGGCAGATACGCAGTATTTT. Protein: CASSQTGGRADTQYF.

This clonotype was detected a few times. The rearrangement uses TRBV6-5 and TRBJ2-7, with 8 bases fitting TRBD1. V gave up 6 bases and J gave up 2 bases; unmatched junction bases: 6. Germline lookup yields CDR1 MNHEY and CDR2 SVGAGI. This CDR3 comprises 14 residues. CDR3 DNA: TGTGCCAGCAGCCCCTTCAGGGGGCCCTACGAGCAGTACTTC. This sequence encodes CASSPFRGPYEQYF.

In regard to this clonotype: This may be a read error: a much more frequent sequence differs by one nucleotide. The chain carries TRBV19 and TRBJ1-5; perhaps TRBD1 as D (5 bases). V lost 7 bases and J lost 3, with 13 bases in between. The CDR3 sequence is 14 residues long. In germline, CDR1 is LNHDA, CDR2 SQIVND (reference sequence). CDR3 protein: CASNSRGVNQPQHF. As DNA, the CDR3 is TGTGCCAGTAACTCACGGGGGGTCAATCAGCCCCAGCATTTT.

The count of this clonotype is one. A read error may account for a junction end that differs from germline. V is TRBV5-3 and J is TRBJ2-6; the D gene is possibly TRBD1 (6 bases). TRBV5-3 has ORF status, its function being uncertain. The CDR3 spans 17 residues. CDR3 coding DNA: TGTGCCAGTCTCAGGGGCGCTACCATCTCTGGGGCCAACGTCCTACCTTTC. Amino acids: CASLRGATISGANVLPF.

As concerns this clonotype: A read error may be the cause here, since a much bigger clone is one base away. This sequence joins TRBV7-2 and TRBJ2-7; possible D gene TRBD2, 6 bases. Germline V CDR1 and CDR2: SGHTA, FQGNSA. Trimming stripped 7 bases from V and 2 bases from J, with 21 bases between. CDR3 size: 16 residues. For the CDR3, the DNA is TGTGCCAGCAATATGAACTTAGCGGAAGGGGCCTACGAGCAGTACTTC. Its protein product is CASNMNLAEGAYEQYF. Filled out from reference TRBV7-2 and TRBJ2-7, the complete variable domain reads GAGVSQSPSNKVTEKGKDVELRCDPISGHTALYWYRQSLGQGLEFLIYFQGNSAPDKSGLPSDRFSAERTGGSVSTLTIQRTQQEDSAVYLCASNMNLAEGAYEQYFGPGTRLTVT.

CDR3 nucleotides: TGTGCCAGCAGCGATGTCCGGGACAGGCCGTACGAGCAGTACTTC. Translating it yields CASSDVRDRPYEQYF. The chain has TRBV11-2 and TRBJ2-7; TRBD1 matches 8 bases. This CDR3 is 15 amino acids long. V trimming: 5 bases; J trimming: 4 bases; junction bases outside the gene matches: 10. Germline CDR1 SGHAT, CDR2 FQNNGV.

J is TRBJ1-1 and V is TRBV19; D unresolved. Trimming pared 1 base from V and 6 bases from J, leaving 6 bases between. Per the germline V gene, CDR1 is LNHDA and CDR2 is SQIVND (reference sequence). The CDR3 runs 12 residues. The chain's CDR3 is CASSIGEAEAFF. DNA of the CDR3: TGTGCCAGTAGTATAGGGGAAGCTGAAGCTTTCTTT.

This clonotype was seen only a few times. The chain couples TRBV19 to TRBJ1-1; D remains ambiguous. Germline V gene data show CDR1 as LNHDA and CDR2 as SQIVND (reference sequence). Deletions cut 4 bases from V and 10 bases from J, with 10 bases between. This CDR3 contains 11 residues. CDR3 in amino acids: CASSTIRGAFF. Here the CDR3 DNA reads TGTGCCAGTAGTACAATCCGGGGAGCTTTCTTT.

This clonotype was seen repeatedly, ten times or more. The chain is built from TRBV4-3 and TRBJ2-7, with 10 bases matching TRBD1. The germline gives CDR1 LGHNA, CDR2 YSLEER. Trimming removed 0 bases from V and 2 bases from J; junction bases left unmatched: 4. The CDR3 consists of 16 residues. The CDR3 region is CASSQEGDRGPYEQYF. CDR3 bases: TGCGCCAGCAGCCAAGAGGGGGACAGGGGACCCTACGAGCAGTACTTC.

In this sample, this clonotype turned up many times. The V and J genes are TRBV6-2 or TRBV6-3 and TRBJ2-7; D is tentatively TRBD1 or TRBD2 (5 bases each). V was cut by 2 bases and J by 3 bases, with 11 bases left in between. The germline V gene encodes CDR1 MNHEY and CDR2 SVGEGT. This CDR3 region has 14 residues. CDR3 in DNA: TGTGCCAGCAGTTACGGGACCGAGTACTACGAGCAGTACTTC. It is translated as CASSYGTEYYEQYF.

The chain carries TRBV4-1 and TRBJ2-7, with D maybe TRBD2 (6 bases). Deletions cut 6 bases from V and 1 base from J, with 10 bases between. Germline V gives CDR1 MGHRA, CDR2 YSYEKL. This CDR3 has 13 residues. The CDR3 DNA sequence: TGCGCCAGCAGTCCCCGGGAGTCCTACGAGCAGTACTTC. Translated: CASSPRESYEQYF.

This clonotype was recorded only once. Possible read error: a much larger clone is one base away. The chain is built from TRBV12-3 or TRBV12-4 and TRBJ1-5; TRBD1 is a possible D gene (5 bases). CDR3 size: 17 residues. The V end was cut by 6 bases, the J end by 0 bases, with 18 bases between. CDR3 protein: CASREGVDTYSNQPQHF. The CDR3 nucleotides are TGTGCCAGCAGGGAGGGCGTGGACACCTATAGCAATCAGCCCCAGCATTTT.

This clonotype appeared many times. The chain is built from TRBV27 and TRBJ1-1; D ambiguous. The length of the CDR3 is 14 residues. CDR1 and CDR2 (germline): MNHEY, SMNVEV (reference sequence). Trimming pared 4 bases from V and 4 bases from J, leaving 13 bases between. The CDR3 reads CASSSSIGFTEAFF. The CDR3 DNA sequence: TGTGCCAGCAGTTCAAGTATTGGTTTCACTGAAGCTTTCTTT.

As regards this clonotype: This may arise from a read error, as a much more abundant clone is one base away. The rearrangement joins TRBV7-9 to TRBJ2-2; 14 nucleotides match TRBD2. CDR1 and CDR2 (germline): SEHNR, FQNEAQ (reference sequence). CDR3 size: 21 residues. CDR3 protein: CAGSPMPGLAGVLAGSGELFF. The CDR3 DNA reads as TGTGCCGGCAGCCCAATGCCGGGACTAGCGGGAGTATTGGCGGGCTCCGGGGAGCTGTTTTTT.